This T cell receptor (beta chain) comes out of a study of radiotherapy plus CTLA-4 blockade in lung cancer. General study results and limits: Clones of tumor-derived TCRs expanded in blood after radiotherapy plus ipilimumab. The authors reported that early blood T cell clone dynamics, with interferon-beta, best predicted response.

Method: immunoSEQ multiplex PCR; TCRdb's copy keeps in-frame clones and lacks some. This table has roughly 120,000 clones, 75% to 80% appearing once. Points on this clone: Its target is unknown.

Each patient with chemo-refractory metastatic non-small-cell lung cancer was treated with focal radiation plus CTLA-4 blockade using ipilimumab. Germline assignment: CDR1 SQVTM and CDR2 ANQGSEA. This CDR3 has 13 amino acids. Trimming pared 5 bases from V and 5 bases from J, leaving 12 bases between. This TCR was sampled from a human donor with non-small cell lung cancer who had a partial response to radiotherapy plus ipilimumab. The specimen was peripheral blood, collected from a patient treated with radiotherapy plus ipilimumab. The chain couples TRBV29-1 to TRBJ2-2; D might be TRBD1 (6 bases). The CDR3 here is CSVWSGDTGELFF. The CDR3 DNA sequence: TGCAGCGTTTGGTCAGGGGATACCGGGGAGCTGTTTTTT.